This T cell receptor (beta chain) was documented in a study of cytomegalovirus exposure and HLA in healthy donors. Between the trimmed V and J ends, which lost 0 bases and 0 bases, there was a span of 7 bases. The CDR3 runs 15 residues. The germline CDR1 and CDR2 sequences are SGDLS and YYNGEE. Participants comprised healthy donors of bone marrow. Points from the study as a whole: Despite most TCR sequences being rare, some public TCRs occurred in many donors. In a later analysis, TCR association rates varied by HLA locus: DRB1 most, HLA-C fewest.

About this clone: Its antigen is unknown.

PCR used 60 Vbeta primers and 13 Jbeta primers. Profiled with immunoSEQ multiplex PCR; TCRdb holds only in-frame clones, not every one. Counted here are about 120,000 clones, about 80% occurring once; the ten biggest clones make up under 3.5%. Sequenced input: PBMCs. The chain links TRBV9 to TRBJ1-3; D unclear. The sequence was collected from a female donor in good health and CMV-seronegative. CDR3 residues: CASSVGSVSGNTIYF. The CDR3 DNA follows: TGTGCCAGCAGCGTAGGCTCAGTCTCTGGAAACACCATATATTTT.